Presented here are 5 T cell receptor beta chains from one specimen sequenced in a study of shared clonotypes between healthy human individuals. Here immunoSEQ multiplex PCR was the method, and the copy in TCRdb shows in-frame clones only, minus some. The table has about 590,000 clones, nearly 97% seen once. Selected positively for CCR7 and CD45RO-negative, naive CD8 cells excluded terminally differentiated effector memory CD45RA+ cells. What was sequenced was naive CD8+ T cells sorted from blood. These receptors originate from a woman in her thirties in good health.

The CDR3 is CASSLDYSEQFF. The DNA of the CDR3 is TGTGCCAGCAGCTTAGATTATTCTGAGCAGTTCTTC. The chain carries TRBV7-6 and TRBJ2-1; no clear D. The V and J ends lost 1 base and 9 bases respectively, with 7 bases between them. CDR3 length: 12 residues. Looked up from germline, CDR1 is SGHVS and CDR2 is FNYEAQ.

The rearrangement joins TRBV7-6 to TRBJ2-5; 7 bases map to TRBD1. The CDR3 has 16 amino acids. Trimming at V came to 5 bases and at J to 2 bases, leaving 11 bases not matched to a gene. Germline V lookup: CDR1 SGHVS, CDR2 FNYEAQ. CDR3 DNA sequence: TGTGCCAGCAGCCGCACGAGGGGGCCCAGGCAAGAGACCCAGTACTTC. This sequence encodes CASSRTRGPRQETQYF.

This chain uses TRBV15 with TRBJ2-5, with 8 bases identical to TRBD1. Trimming cost V 5 bases and J 5 bases; bases outside gene matches: 10. The CDR3 loop spans 15 amino acids. Looked up from germline, CDR1 is LNHNV and CDR2 is YYDKDF (reference sequence). The CDR3 coding sequence is TGTGCCACCAGCTCGGGACAGGTTGGCGGGGAGACCCAGTACTTC. It encodes CATSSGQVGGETQYF.

This clone appeared once. The V call is TRBV7-9, the J call TRBJ1-2; TRBD1 matches at 7 bases. Unmatched junction bases numbered 4, after V lost 2 bases and J lost 4 bases. CDR3 length equals 14 residues. Germline CDR1 SEHNR, CDR2 FQNEAQ (reference sequence). The DNA for the CDR3 is TGTGCCAGCAGCTTAACGGGACAGATCTATGGCTACACCTTC. It encodes CASSLTGQIYGYTF.

This chain joins TRBV5-1 and TRBJ1-1; D might be TRBD1 (6 bases). From germline, CDR1 is SGHRS and CDR2 YFSETQ. This CDR3 has 17 amino acids. With 4 bases removed from V and 0 bases from J, the gap between germline ends came to 19 bases. CDR3 nucleotides: TGCGCCAGCAGCCCCGGGTCCGGGGGGCCGGTGAACACTGAAGCTTTCTTT. This encodes CASSPGSGGPVNTEAFF.